What follows describes a single TCR beta chain. No antigen is known for it. Some clones are missing from TCRdb's copy, which holds only in-frame ones; the method was immunoSEQ multiplex PCR. The top ten clones hold 3.5% to 5% of a sample with about 110,000 clones, nearly 90% of them seen once. The sample is drawn from a study of T cell responses to AZD1222 COVID-19 vaccine. As for the study in general: Some second doses came at about 4 weeks and others at about 12 weeks; these were pooled. Whole-study results and caveats: With dominance at 160-218 and 743-854, vaccine-associated CD4 TCRs spanned spike. Donors, mostly white British, included more females; clonal diversity was possibly underestimated. Spike-specific TCR breadth and depth both grew after two AZD1222 doses.

Sample: peripheral blood, taken on day 0 of AZD1222 vaccination. This clonotype was sampled from an adult in good health.

The CDR3 sequence is CATSRDRTRGEQYF. DNA for the CDR3: TGTGCCACCAGCAGAGATCGAACGAGGGGCGAGCAGTACTTC. The chain uses TRBV15 and TRBJ2-7, with D perhaps given as TRBD1 or TRBD2 (5 bases each). This CDR3 region has 14 residues. V lost 0 bases, J lost 6 bases, and 12 bases lay in between. The germline V gene encodes CDR1 LNHNV and CDR2 YYDKDF (reference sequence).